The entry below gives a single T cell receptor (beta chain) sequence along with its context. Its specificity is not known. This entry belongs to a study of T cell responses to AZD1222 COVID-19 vaccine. General study findings and limits: Most donors were white British, females outnumbered males, and clonal diversity was possibly underestimated.

Profiling relied on immunoSEQ multiplex PCR, and the TCRdb table lists in-frame clones only, not all of them. Altogether about 170,000 clones are present, over 85% being singletons, with the ten largest covering more than 1.5%. V was cut by 1 base and J by 4 bases, with 14 bases left in between. Germline V gene sequence: CDR1 LGHDT, CDR2 YNNKEL (reference sequence). The CDR3 spans 17 residues. The sequence was collected from an adult in good health. The starting material was peripheral blood, obtained on day 0 of AZD1222 vaccination. The rearrangement uses TRBV3-1 (or the pseudogene TRBV3-2) and TRBJ2-6; unclear D gene. As DNA, the CDR3 is TGTGCCAGCAGCCAAGGCACCGGCCTTAAGGGGGCCAACGTCCTGACTTTC. This codes for CASSQGTGLKGANVLTF.